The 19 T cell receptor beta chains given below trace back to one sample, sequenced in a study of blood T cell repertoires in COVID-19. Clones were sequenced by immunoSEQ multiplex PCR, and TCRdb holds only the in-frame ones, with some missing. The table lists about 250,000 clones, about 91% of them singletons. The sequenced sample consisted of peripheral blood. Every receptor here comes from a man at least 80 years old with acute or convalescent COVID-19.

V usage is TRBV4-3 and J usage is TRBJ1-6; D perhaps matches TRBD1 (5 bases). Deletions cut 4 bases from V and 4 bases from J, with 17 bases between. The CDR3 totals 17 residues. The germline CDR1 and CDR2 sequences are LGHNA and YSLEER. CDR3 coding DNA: TGCGCCAGCAGCCTCTTCAGGGATTGGCTTTATAATTCACCCCTCCACTTT. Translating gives CASSLFRDWLYNSPLHF.

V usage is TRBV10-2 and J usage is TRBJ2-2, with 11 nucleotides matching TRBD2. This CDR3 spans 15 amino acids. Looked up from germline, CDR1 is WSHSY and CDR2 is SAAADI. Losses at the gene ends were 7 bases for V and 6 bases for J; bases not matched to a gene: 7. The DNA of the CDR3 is TGCGCCAGCATTCCGACTAGCGGGGTCGCCGGGGAGCTGTTTTTT. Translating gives CASIPTSGVAGELFF.

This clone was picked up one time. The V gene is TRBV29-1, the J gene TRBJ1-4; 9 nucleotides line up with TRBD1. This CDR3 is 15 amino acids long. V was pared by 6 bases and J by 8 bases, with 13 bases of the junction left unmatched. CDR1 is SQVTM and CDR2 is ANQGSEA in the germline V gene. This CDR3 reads CSVGQGGVSVEKLFF. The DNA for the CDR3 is TGCAGCGTGGGACAGGGCGGCGTAAGTGTGGAAAAACTGTTTTTT.

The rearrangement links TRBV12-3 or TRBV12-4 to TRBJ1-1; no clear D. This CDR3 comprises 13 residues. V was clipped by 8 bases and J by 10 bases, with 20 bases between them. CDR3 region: CASLTRTTEGAFF. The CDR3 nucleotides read TGTGCCAGCCTTACGCGGACTACAGAAGGAGCTTTCTTT.

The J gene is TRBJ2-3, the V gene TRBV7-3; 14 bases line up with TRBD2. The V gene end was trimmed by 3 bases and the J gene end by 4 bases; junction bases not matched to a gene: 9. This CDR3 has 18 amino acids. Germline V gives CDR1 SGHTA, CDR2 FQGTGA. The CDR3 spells CASSFKVGTSGRPDTQYF. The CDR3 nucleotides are TGTGCCAGCAGCTTTAAGGTCGGGACTAGCGGGAGACCAGATACGCAGTATTTT.

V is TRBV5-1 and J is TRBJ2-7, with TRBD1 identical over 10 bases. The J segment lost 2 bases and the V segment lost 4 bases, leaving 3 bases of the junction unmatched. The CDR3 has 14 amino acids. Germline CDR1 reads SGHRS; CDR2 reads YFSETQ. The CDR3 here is CASSKGTGAYEQYF. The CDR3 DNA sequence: TGCGCCAGCAGCAAGGGGACAGGGGCCTACGAGCAGTACTTC. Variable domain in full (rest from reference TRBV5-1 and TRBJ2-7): KAGVTQTPRYLIKTRGQQVTLSCSPISGHRSVSWYQQTPGQGLQFLFEYFSETQRNKGNFPGRFSGRQFSNSRSEMNVSTLELGDSALYLCASSKGTGAYEQYFGPGTRLTVT.

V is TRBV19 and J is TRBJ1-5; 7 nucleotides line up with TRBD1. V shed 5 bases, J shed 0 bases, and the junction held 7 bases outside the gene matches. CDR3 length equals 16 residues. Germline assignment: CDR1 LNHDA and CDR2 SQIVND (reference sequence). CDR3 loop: CASSFGTAGSNQPQHF. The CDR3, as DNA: TGTGCCAGTAGTTTCGGGACAGCGGGTAGCAATCAGCCCCAGCATTTT.

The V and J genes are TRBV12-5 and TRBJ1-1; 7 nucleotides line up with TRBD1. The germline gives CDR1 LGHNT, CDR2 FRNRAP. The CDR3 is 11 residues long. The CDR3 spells CARGGGTEAFF. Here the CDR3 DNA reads TGTGCCCGAGGGGGCGGGACTGAAGCTTTCTTT.

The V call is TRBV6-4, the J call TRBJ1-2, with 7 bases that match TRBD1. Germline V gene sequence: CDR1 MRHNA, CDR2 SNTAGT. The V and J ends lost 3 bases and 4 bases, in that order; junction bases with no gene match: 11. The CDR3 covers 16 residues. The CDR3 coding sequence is TGTGCCAGCAGTGAGAACCCCGGGACAGACGGCTATGGCTACACCTTC. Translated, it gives CASSENPGTDGYGYTF.

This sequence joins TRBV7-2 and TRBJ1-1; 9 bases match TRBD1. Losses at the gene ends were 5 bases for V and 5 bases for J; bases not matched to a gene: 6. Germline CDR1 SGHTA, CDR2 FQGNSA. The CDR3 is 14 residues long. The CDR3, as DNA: TGTGCCAGCAGCGTACAGGGGGCGCGAACTGAAGCTTTCTTT. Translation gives CASSVQGARTEAFF.

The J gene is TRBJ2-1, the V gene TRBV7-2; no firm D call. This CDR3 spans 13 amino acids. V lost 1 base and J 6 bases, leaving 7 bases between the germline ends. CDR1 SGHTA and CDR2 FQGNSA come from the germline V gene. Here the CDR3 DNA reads TGTGCCAGCAGCTTAGGTCAGTTCAATGAGCAGTTCTTC. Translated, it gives CASSLGQFNEQFF. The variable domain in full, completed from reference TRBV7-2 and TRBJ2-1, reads GAGVSQSPSNKVTEKGKDVELRCDPISGHTALYWYRQSLGQGLEFLIYFQGNSAPDKSGLPSDRFSAERTGGSVSTLTIQRTQQEDSAVYLCASSLGQFNEQFFGPGTRLTVL.

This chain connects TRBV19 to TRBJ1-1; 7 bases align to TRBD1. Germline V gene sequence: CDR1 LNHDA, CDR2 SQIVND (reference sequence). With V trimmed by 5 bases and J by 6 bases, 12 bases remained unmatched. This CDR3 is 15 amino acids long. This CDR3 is CASSALIQGTAEAFF. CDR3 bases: TGTGCCAGTAGTGCCCTCATACAGGGGACAGCTGAAGCTTTCTTT.

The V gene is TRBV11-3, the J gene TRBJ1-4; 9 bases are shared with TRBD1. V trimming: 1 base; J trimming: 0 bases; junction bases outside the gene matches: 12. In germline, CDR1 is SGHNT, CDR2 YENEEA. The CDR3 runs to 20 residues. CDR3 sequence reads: CASSLGTGTGFRATNEKLFF. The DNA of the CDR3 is TGTGCCAGCAGCTTAGGGACCGGGACAGGGTTTCGGGCAACTAATGAAAAACTGTTTTTT.

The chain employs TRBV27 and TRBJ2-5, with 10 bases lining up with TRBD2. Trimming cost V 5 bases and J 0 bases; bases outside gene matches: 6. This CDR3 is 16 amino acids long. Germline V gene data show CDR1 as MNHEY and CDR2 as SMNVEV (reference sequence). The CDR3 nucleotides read TGTGCCAGCAGTCCCGGACTAGCGGTGTACCAAGAGACCCAGTACTTC. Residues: CASSPGLAVYQETQYF.

In DNA, the CDR3 is TGTGCCACCAGCAGAGATCCTGCGGGGGACTCCTACAATGAGCAGTTCTTC. It encodes CATSRDPAGDSYNEQFF. The chain combines TRBV15 with TRBJ2-1, with TRBD2 identical over 7 bases. J was trimmed by 0 bases and V by 0 bases; bases with no gene match: 5. The CDR3 has 17 residues. Germline V CDR1 and CDR2: LNHNV, YYDKDF (reference sequence).

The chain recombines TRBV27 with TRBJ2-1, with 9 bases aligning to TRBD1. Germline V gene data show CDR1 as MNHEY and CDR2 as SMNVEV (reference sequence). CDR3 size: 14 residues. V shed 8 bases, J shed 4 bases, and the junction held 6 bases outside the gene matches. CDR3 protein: CASSADRGYNEQFF. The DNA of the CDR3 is TGTGCCAGCTCTGCGGACAGGGGATACAATGAGCAGTTCTTC.

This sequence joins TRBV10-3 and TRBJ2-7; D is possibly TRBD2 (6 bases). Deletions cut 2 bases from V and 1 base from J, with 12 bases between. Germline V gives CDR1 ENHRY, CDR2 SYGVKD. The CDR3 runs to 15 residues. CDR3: CAISEASGGSYEQYF. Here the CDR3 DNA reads TGTGCCATCAGTGAGGCCTCCGGGGGTTCCTACGAGCAGTACTTC.

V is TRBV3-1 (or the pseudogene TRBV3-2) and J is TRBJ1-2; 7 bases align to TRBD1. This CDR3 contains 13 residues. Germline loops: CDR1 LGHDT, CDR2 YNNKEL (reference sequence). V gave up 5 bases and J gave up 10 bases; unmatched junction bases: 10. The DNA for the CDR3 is TGTGCCAGCAGCTTAACAGGGGAGGTCGACTACACCTTC. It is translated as CASSLTGEVDYTF.

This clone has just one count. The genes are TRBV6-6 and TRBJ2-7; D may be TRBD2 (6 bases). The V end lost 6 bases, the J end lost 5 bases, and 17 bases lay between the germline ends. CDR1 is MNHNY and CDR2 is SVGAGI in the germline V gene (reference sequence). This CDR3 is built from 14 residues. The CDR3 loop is CASRTSGSHNEQYF. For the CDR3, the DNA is TGTGCCAGCAGAACCTCCGGGAGCCATAACGAGCAGTACTTC.